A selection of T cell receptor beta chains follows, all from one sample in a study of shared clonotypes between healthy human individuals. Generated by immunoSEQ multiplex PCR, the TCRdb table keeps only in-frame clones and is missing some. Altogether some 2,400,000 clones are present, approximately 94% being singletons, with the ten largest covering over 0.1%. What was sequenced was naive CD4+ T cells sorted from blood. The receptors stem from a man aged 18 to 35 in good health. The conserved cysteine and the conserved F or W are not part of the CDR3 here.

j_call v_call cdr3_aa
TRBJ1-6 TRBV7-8 ASSLVGTPLH
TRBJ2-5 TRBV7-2 ASSRLAGGQETQY
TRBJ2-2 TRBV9 ASSVGVGRAKNTGELF
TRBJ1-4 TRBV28 ASRTGPKNEKLF
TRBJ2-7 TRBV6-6 ASRLDRGRYYEQY
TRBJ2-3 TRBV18 ASSNQGSTDTQY
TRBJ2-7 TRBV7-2 ASSHGRGEQY
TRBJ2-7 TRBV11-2 ASRSGLAGGEQY
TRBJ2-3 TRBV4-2 ASSQDGASADTQY
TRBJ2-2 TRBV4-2 ASSQETGNINTGELF
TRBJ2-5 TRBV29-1 SASRGLAGGGGETQY
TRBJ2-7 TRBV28 ASSGGGIRSYEQY
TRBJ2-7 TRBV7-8 ASSLAGSYEQY
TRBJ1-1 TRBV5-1 ASSFRTGGNTEAF
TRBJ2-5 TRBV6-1 ASSASIQETQY
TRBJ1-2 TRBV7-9 ASSRGNREINYGYT
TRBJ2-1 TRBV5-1 ASSLGQGDNEQF
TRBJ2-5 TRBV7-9 ASSSPGTKKETQY
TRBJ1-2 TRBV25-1 ASSAATGTGVYGYT
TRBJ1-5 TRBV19 ASRTDRGLQPQH
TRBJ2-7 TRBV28 ASSLRSGYEQY
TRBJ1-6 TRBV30 AWSSRPDSPLH
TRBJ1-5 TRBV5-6 ASSSTGVSNQPQH
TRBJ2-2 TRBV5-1 ASGTRQTTNTGELF
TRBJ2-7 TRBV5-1 ASSLTGSGTGLDEQY
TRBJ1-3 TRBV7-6 ASSLVGGAVGNTIY
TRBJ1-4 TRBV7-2 ASSQWVEGAEKLF
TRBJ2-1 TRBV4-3 ASSQDHRGNEQF
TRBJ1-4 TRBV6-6 ASSPKEKLF
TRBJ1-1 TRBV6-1 ASGWTGTNTEAF
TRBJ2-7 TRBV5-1 ASSLSSGSLTYEQY
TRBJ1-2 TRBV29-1 SVATASYGYT
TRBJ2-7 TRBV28 ASSFSTSGGPSYEQY
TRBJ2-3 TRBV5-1 ASSPPGLPTTDTQY
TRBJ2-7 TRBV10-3 AISEPMEAGAPHYEQY
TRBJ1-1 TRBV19 ASGWDTEAF
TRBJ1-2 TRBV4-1 ASSQGGMGQRINYGYT
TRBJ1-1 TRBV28 ASRPIDRGVPEAF
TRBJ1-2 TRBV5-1 ASKPVSTTPWAYGYT
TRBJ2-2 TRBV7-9 ASSLRGELF
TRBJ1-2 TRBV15 ATSREAGNYGYT
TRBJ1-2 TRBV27 ASSGGRGNYGYT
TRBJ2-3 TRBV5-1 ASSGGLATDTQY
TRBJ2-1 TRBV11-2 ASSFTSYNEQF
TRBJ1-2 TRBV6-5 ASSSTAGQFYGYT
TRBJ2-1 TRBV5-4 ASSLAASRPEQF
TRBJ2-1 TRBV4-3 ASSQDYTSGNYNEQF
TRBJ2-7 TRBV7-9 ASSPGTLMGYEQY
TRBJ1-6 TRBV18 ASSPGQGDNSPLH
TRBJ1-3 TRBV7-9 ASSDDKVGNTIY
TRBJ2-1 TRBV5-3 ARSSDRGQSNEQF
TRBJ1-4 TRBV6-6 ASSRADEKLF